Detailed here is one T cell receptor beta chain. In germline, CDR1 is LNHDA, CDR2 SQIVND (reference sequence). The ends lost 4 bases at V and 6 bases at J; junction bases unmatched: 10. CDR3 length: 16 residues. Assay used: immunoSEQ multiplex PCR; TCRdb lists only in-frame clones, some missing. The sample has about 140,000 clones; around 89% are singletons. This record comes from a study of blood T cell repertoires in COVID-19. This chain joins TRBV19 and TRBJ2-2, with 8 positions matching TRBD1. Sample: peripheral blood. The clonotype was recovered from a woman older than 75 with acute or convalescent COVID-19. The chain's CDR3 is CASSKGQGWYAGELFF. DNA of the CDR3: TGTGCCAGTAGTAAAGGACAGGGATGGTACGCCGGGGAGCTGTTTTTT.